The clone carrying this TCR beta chain has a handful of counts. Its antigen is unknown. RNA, once extracted, was reverse transcribed into cDNA for use as the sequencing template. Repertoires were generated with immunoSEQ multiplex PCR, while TCRdb's copy carries only in-frame clones and drops some. The data show 120,000 or so clones, more than 30% seen once. This entry is derived from a study of CD8+ T cells in alopecia areata. Study-wide points: For lesional scalp, especially alopecia totalis/universalis, clonality was higher than in normal scalp.

Trimming left V 3 bases short and J 2 bases short, with 10 bases between. Germline assignment: CDR1 SGHRS and CDR2 YFSETQ. The CDR3 runs 14 residues. The TCR was taken from a human donor with alopecia areata. The gene calls are TRBV5-1 and TRBJ2-3; D is uncertain. Sequencing input: CD4+ T cells sorted from blood. This chain's CDR3 is CASSSRVLTDTQYF. CDR3 nucleotides: TGCGCCAGCAGCTCTAGGGTCCTCACAGATACGCAGTATTTT.